Sequencing of this TCR beta chain was carried out in a study of OX40 agonist ivuxolimab in advanced cancers. Across the whole study: It was ivuxolimab, an agonistic anti-OX40 (CD134) antibody, that patients were treated with.

The protocol was immunoSEQ multiplex PCR, while the TCRdb copy is restricted to in-frame clones and leaves out a portion. The sample has around 13,000 clones, about three quarters seen once. Unmatched junction bases numbered 6, after V lost 3 bases and J lost 2 bases. CDR3 size: 15 residues. The germline V gene encodes CDR1 GTSNPN and CDR2 SVGIG (reference sequence). The sequence came from an adult with an advanced solid tumor such as melanoma, head and neck, liver or kidney cancer. Source: CD4+ or CD8+ T cells sorted from blood, taken in a trial of the OX40 agonist ivuxolimab. The chain uses TRBV30 and TRBJ2-7; 11 positions agree with TRBD2. The CDR3 coding sequence is TGTGCCTGGAGCCCACTAGCGGGAGCCGCCTACGAGCAGTACTTC. As protein: CAWSPLAGAAYEQYF.